This entry lists 5 T cell receptor beta chains sequenced from one sample in a study of human CD8 memory T cell subsets. UMI-labeled 5' RACE was used, and it produced the TCR beta libraries. For each CDR3 protein, TCRdb gives one entry from its re-call of the 5' RACE reads, without DNA. The sample totals about 5,600 distinct CDR3 sequences. Sequencing input: CD8+ effector memory T cells (TEM) sorted from PBMCs. Subset here: effector memory CD8 T cells, CCR7- CD45RO+ CD95+. These receptors all stem from a human donor in good health.

This chain uses TRBV7-9 with TRBJ2-1; TCRdb proposes TRBD2, but this gene call is untestable without DNA. This CDR3 spans 17 amino acids. From germline, CDR1 is SEHNR and CDR2 FQNEAQ (reference sequence). CDR3 in amino acids: CASSPRLAGGPRYEQFF.

The V and J genes are TRBV28 and TRBJ2-3; there is no DNA to check the TCRdb D call of TRBD1. The CDR3 contains 19 residues. Germline values: CDR1 MDHEN, CDR2 SYDVKM. CDR3 residues: CASSTLRRFRQGRTDTQYF.

The J gene is TRBJ1-5, the V gene TRBV7-6; TCRdb's assignment of TRBD1 cannot be checked, as there is no DNA. The CDR3 sequence is 13 residues long. Germline values: CDR1 SGHVS, CDR2 FNYEAQ. The CDR3 loop reads CASSRGQAQPQHF.

This clonotype is labeled medium-sized based on frequency. The J gene is TRBJ2-5, the V gene TRBV4-2; TCRdb names TRBD2, which stays unverified in the absence of DNA. CDR1 is LGHNA, CDR2 YNFKEQ, per germline. The CDR3 spans 14 residues. Here the CDR3 reads CASSLGLASETQYF.

This chain uses TRBV7-3 with TRBJ2-3; no DNA is available, so the TRBD2 call from TCRdb remains unchecked. This CDR3 is built from 14 residues. The germline V gene has CDR1 SGHTA and CDR2 FQGTGA. The CDR3 protein is CASSPGPWTDTQYF. Drawing the rest from reference TRBV7-3 and TRBJ2-3, the complete variable domain is GAGVSQTPSNKVTEKGKYVELRCDPISGHTALYWYRQSLGQGPEFLIYFQGTGAADDSGLPNDRFFAVRPEGSVSTLKIQRTERGDSAVYLCASSPGPWTDTQYFGPGTRLTVL.